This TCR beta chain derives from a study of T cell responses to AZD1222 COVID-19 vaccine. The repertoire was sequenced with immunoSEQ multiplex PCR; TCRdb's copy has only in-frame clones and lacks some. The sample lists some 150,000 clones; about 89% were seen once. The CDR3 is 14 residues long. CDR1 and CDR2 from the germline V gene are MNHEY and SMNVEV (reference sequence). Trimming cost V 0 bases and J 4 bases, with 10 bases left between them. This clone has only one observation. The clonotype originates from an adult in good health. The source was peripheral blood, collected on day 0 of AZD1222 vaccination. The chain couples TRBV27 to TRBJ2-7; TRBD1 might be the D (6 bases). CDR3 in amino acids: CASSLSGTFYEQYF. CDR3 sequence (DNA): TGTGCCAGCAGTTTATCGGGGACATTTTACGAGCAGTACTTC.